This passage covers 14 T cell receptor beta chains from one sample sequenced in a study of breast tumors, draining lymph nodes, adjacent tissues. MiXCR, run by TCRdb on the multiplex PCR reads, gives a single entry per CDR3 protein. The table lists approximately 150,000 distinct CDR3 sequences, roughly a third of them singletons. Samples came from axillary lymph nodes draining the breast cancer. The sequenced material came from axillary lymph node tissue. Receptors originate from a female donor with breast cancer. Some clones in this sample may be carry-over from other donors' samples.

The sample holds many counts of this clonotype. The V gene is TRBV3-1, the J gene TRBJ2-2; 7 nucleotides agree with TRBD2. There are 19 residues in the CDR3. Trimming at V came to 7 bases and at J to 5 bases, leaving 22 bases not matched to a gene. Germline V gene lookup returns CDR1 LGHDT and CDR2 YNNKEL (reference sequence). The CDR3, as DNA: TGTGCCAGCATCCCCTCTGAACTAGCGAGAGAAGGGGAAACCGGGGAGCTGTTTTTT. Translation: CASIPSELAREGETGELFF.

The rearrangement links TRBV10-3 to TRBJ1-5, with 7 bases lining up with TRBD1. The germline V gene has CDR1 ENHRY and CDR2 SYGVKD. J gave up 2 bases and V 3 bases, and 19 bases lay outside the gene matches. This CDR3 is built from 20 residues. In nucleotides, the CDR3 is TGTGCCATCAGTGATTACAGGGGTGGCTACGAGCAGTACGGCAATCAGCCCCAGCATTTT. This sequence encodes CAISDYRGGYEQYGNQPQHF.

This clonotype was counted many times. The rearrangement links TRBV6-5 to TRBJ2-3, with TRBD2 matching over 10 bases. The CDR3 totals 15 residues. From germline, CDR1 is MNHEY and CDR2 SVGAGI. V lost 2 bases, J lost 2 bases, and 1 base stayed unmatched. CDR3 in amino acids: CASSYLAGDTDTQYF. The CDR3 coding sequence is TGTGCCAGCAGTTACCTAGCGGGGGACACAGATACGCAGTATTTT.

This clonotype turned up a few times. J is TRBJ1-1 and V is TRBV5-1; the D gene is possibly TRBD1 (6 bases). Trimming left V 3 bases short and J 7 bases short, with 22 bases between. From germline, CDR1 is SGHRS and CDR2 YFSETQ. CDR3 size: 16 residues. CDR3 nucleotide sequence: TGCGCCAGCAGCTGGGGGCTCACAGGGACACCCCATGAAGCTTTCTTT. Its translation is CASSWGLTGTPHEAFF.

This clonotype was observed at least ten times. The chain employs TRBV9 and TRBJ2-7, with a possible D match to TRBD2 (5 bases). V was pared by 0 bases and J by 7 bases, with 17 bases between. The CDR3 has 15 amino acids. CDR1 is SGDLS and CDR2 is YYNGEE in the germline V gene. The CDR3 sequence is CASSVDVGITIEQYF. The CDR3 nucleotides are TGTGCCAGCAGCGTAGATGTCGGGATTACGATTGAGCAGTACTTC.

Points on this clonotype: At one of its ends the junction is not consistent with the germline gene, which may arise from a read error. This chain joins TRBV29-1 and TRBJ2-6; tentatively, D is TRBD2 (6 bases). This CDR3 is 15 amino acids long. Looked up from germline, CDR1 is SQVTM and CDR2 is ANQGSEA. DNA of the CDR3: TGCAGCGTCTCTGGGGGGTGCTTTGGGTCCAACGTCCTGACTTTC. Protein product: CSVSGGCFGSNVLTF.

This clonotype was seen at least ten times. This rearrangement joins TRBV12-3 or TRBV12-4 to TRBJ2-2; TRBD1 is a possible D gene (5 bases). Deletions cut 7 bases from V and 6 bases from J, with 9 bases between. The CDR3 sequence is 12 residues long. The CDR3 DNA reads TGTGCCAGCAATACACAGGCCGGGGAGCTGTTTTTT. It translates to CASNTQAGELFF.

The chain carries TRBV5-1 and TRBJ2-1, with 10 bases fitting TRBD1. CDR3 length: 17 amino acids. V lost 3 bases, J lost 12 bases, and 18 bases stayed unmatched. In germline, CDR1 is SGHRS, CDR2 YFSETQ. CDR3 protein: CASSSTGQGLSTDTQFF. CDR3 bases: TGCGCCAGCAGCTCAACGGGACAGGGGCTAAGCACAGATACGCAGTTCTTC.

The V gene is TRBV29-1, the J gene TRBJ1-1; D might be TRBD1 (6 bases). Trimming took off 7 bases at V and 5 bases at J, with 14 bases between the two ends. The CDR3 has 12 amino acids. CDR1 is SQVTM, CDR2 ANQGSEA, per germline. DNA of the CDR3: TGCAGCGGAATTACAGGGAGAACTGAAGCTTTCTTT. This codes for CSGITGRTEAFF. The whole variable domain, filled in from reference TRBV29-1 and TRBJ1-1, reads SAVISQKPSRDICQRGTSLTIQCQVDSQVTMMFWYRQQPGQSLTLIATANQGSEATYESGFVIDKFPISRPNLTFSTLTVSNMSPEDSSIYLCSGITGRTEAFFGQGTRLTVV.

As to this clonotype: One junction end does not reproduce the germline sequence, and a read error may be involved. The chain uses TRBV9 and TRBJ2-2, with D possibly being TRBD1 or TRBD2 (6 bases each). The CDR3 spans 15 residues. Germline lookup yields CDR1 SGDLS and CDR2 YYNGEE. The CDR3, as DNA: TGTGCCAGCAGCCTCCACGGAGGGGGTGCCGGGGAGCCGCTTTTT. Protein product: CASSLHGGGAGEPLF.

This clonotype has a count of ten or more. The J gene is TRBJ2-7, the V gene TRBV19; D perhaps matches TRBD2 (6 bases). V lost 5 bases and J 3 bases, leaving 17 bases between the germline ends. Per germline, CDR1 LNHDA and CDR2 SQIVND (reference sequence). The CDR3 runs to 15 residues. The CDR3 sequence: CASSLGGQTYYEQYF. The CDR3 bases are TGTGCCAGTAGTCTCGGAGGGCAAACTTACTACGAGCAGTACTTC.

The chain employs TRBV12-3 or TRBV12-4 and TRBJ1-1, with D maybe TRBD1 (5 bases). The V end was cut by 3 bases, the J end by 4 bases, with 9 bases between. The CDR3 is 13 amino acids. CDR3: CASSFWGGTEAFF. In nucleotides, the CDR3 is TGTGCCAGCAGTTTTTGGGGGGGCACTGAAGCTTTCTTT.

This clonotype was seen at least ten times. The CDR3 reads CATSRDKGNEKLFF. The DNA of the CDR3 is TGTGCCACCAGCAGAGATAAGGGGAATGAAAAACTGTTTTTT. The V call is TRBV15, the J call TRBJ1-4, with D perhaps matching TRBD1 (5 bases). Germline V gene data show CDR1 as LNHNV and CDR2 as YYDKDF (reference sequence). V was trimmed by 0 bases and J by 5 bases, leaving 7 bases between them. The CDR3 has 14 amino acids.

The chain recombines TRBV20-1 with TRBJ2-5; 10 bases are a match to TRBD1. The CDR3 is 15 residues long. Germline loops: CDR1 DFQATT, CDR2 SNEGSKA (reference sequence). The V segment lost 6 bases and the J segment 5 bases; nucleotides outside the gene matches: 12. The CDR3 loop is CSATPGTGDFETQYF. The CDR3, as DNA: TGCAGTGCGACTCCCGGGACAGGGGATTTTGAGACCCAGTACTTC.